The rows below give T cell receptor beta chains drawn from one sample of a study of Graves' ophthalmopathy and Graves' hyperthyroidism. Via MiXCR, TCRdb re-called the multiplex PCR reads, giving one row per CDR3 protein. The table shows 620,000 or so distinct CDR3 sequences, with about a fifth occurring only once. Input material: peripheral blood. These receptors were obtained from a woman aged 18-29 years with stable Graves' hyperthyroidism. Some clones in this sample may be carry-over from other donors' samples. Both conserved end residues are part of each CDR3. D genes are given only for firm matches. A clone size is listed for some rows: how often the clone was seen (once, few, many), or a class if it is expanded.

j_gene | abundance | d_gene | v_gene | CDR3nt | CDR3aa
TRBJ1-1 | many | NA | TRBV6-1 | TGTGCCAGCAGAGAGACAGGTAACACTGAAGCTTTCTTT | CASRETGNTEAFF
TRBJ1-5 | NA | NA | TRBV19 | TGTGCCAGTAGTATAGCACAAATTGGCCCCCAGCATTTT | CASSIAQIGPQHF
TRBJ2-7 | NA | NA | TRBV18 | TGTGCCAGCTCACCCGCAGGCCTCTCCTACGAGCAGTGCTTC | CASSPAGLSYEQCF
TRBJ1-2 | few | NA | TRBV15 | TGTGCCACCAGCAGAGATACAAGTAACTATGGCTACACCTTC | CATSRDTSNYGYTF
TRBJ1-2 | once | NA | TRBV11-2 | TGTGCCAGCATCCCCCGGGGGGGGAATAACTATGGCTACACCTTC | CASIPRGGNNYGYTF
TRBJ2-7 | many | TRBD2 | TRBV6-5 | TGTGCCAGCAGTAACCGACTAGCGGGGGCCTACGAGCAGTACTTC | CASSNRLAGAYEQYF
TRBJ1-5 | many | TRBD1 | TRBV12-3/TRBV12-4 | TGTGCCAGCAGTCCGCAGGGGGGTAGCAATCAGCCCCAGCATTTT | CASSPQGGSNQPQHF
TRBJ2-7 | NA | NA | TRBV11-3 | TGTGCCAGCAGCTTAGAATCAGGGAGCCACTACGAGCAGTACTTC | CASSLESGSHYEQYF
TRBJ1-2 | many | NA | TRBV19 | TGTGCCAGTAACCCGGGACTCAGCCCCAATGGCTACACCTTC | CASNPGLSPNGYTF
TRBJ2-5 | few | NA | TRBV10-3 | TGTGCCATCAGTGAGCTTAAGGGGACCCAGTACTTC | CAISELKGTQYF
TRBJ2-5 | NA | TRBD2 | TRBV27 | TGTGCCAGCAAATCACTAGCGGGAGGGCTAGGGGAGACCCAGTACTTC | CASKSLAGGLGETQYF
TRBJ2-7 | many | NA | TRBV20-1 | TGCAGTGCGAGTACCTCCCCGATAGCGGCCTCCTACGAGCAGTACTTC | CSASTSPIAASYEQYF
TRBJ2-7 | many | TRBD2 | TRBV6-5 | TGTGCCAGCAGCGGGACTAGCGGGTGGTGGGAGCAGTACTTC | CASSGTSGWWEQYF
TRBJ2-5 | many | NA | TRBV27 | TGTGCCAGCAGTTCGGACGGTTACGTTGGGTCAAGAGAGACCCAGTACTTC | CASSSDGYVGSRETQYF
TRBJ2-7 | many | TRBD2 | TRBV28 | TGTGCCAGCAGTCTCCAGGGACTAGCGAAGGACTACGAGCAGTACTTC | CASSLQGLAKDYEQYF
TRBJ2-2 | few | TRBD1 | TRBV11-2 | TGTGCCAGCAGCTTCATCCGGGACAGGGGGCATGGCACCGGGGAGCTGTTTTTT | CASSFIRDRGHGTGELFF
TRBJ2-5 | many | NA | TRBV20-1 | TGCAGTGCTGGGTTTAAGGCTCCGGGGAGAGAGACCCAGTACTTC | CSAGFKAPGRETQYF
TRBJ2-7 | many | TRBD1 | TRBV6-2/TRBV6-3 | TGTGCCAGCCGGGACAGACGTCTCGAGCAGTACTTC | CASRDRRLEQYF
TRBJ1-5 | many | NA | TRBV6-1 | TGTGCCAGTAGCACAGCTGAAAATAGCAATCAGCCCCAGCATTTT | CASSTAENSNQPQHF
TRBJ1-6 | NA | NA | TRBV20-1 | TGCAGTGCTACCAACTTTAATTCACCCCTCCACTTT | CSATNFNSPLHF
TRBJ1-1 | many | TRBD1 | TRBV6-1 | TGTGCCAGCGGACCCCAGGGGGCGAGCACTGAAGCTTTCTTT | CASGPQGASTEAFF
TRBJ2-7 | few | NA | TRBV5-1 | TGCGCCAGCCGGATCGGGGGTACCTACGAGCAGTACTTC | CASRIGGTYEQYF
TRBJ1-2 | many | NA | TRBV2 | TGTGCCAGCAGCCCAGGGACACGGATAGGCTATGGCTACACCTTC | CASSPGTRIGYGYTF
TRBJ2-7 | few | NA | TRBV9 | TGTGCCAGCAGCGTAGGTGTCGTCTCCTACGAGCAGTACTTC | CASSVGVVSYEQYF
TRBJ1-1 | many | NA | TRBV27 | TGTGCCAGCAGCGTAGGGGCTGGGACCGCTGAAGCTTTCTTT | CASSVGAGTAEAFF
TRBJ1-6 | few | TRBD1 | TRBV27 | TGTGCCACGGGGGACAGGCCGAATTCACCCCTCCACTTT | CATGDRPNSPLHF
TRBJ2-7 | many | TRBD2 | TRBV12-3/TRBV12-4 | TGTGCCAGCAGTCCTCAAATCCGAACTAGCGGGAGGGCCTACGAGCAGTACTTC | CASSPQIRTSGRAYEQYF
TRBJ1-1 | many | NA | TRBV12-5 | TGTGCTAGTGGTCAGGAGCTAGGCACTGAAGCTTTCTTT | CASGQELGTEAFF
TRBJ2-5 | many | TRBD2 | TRBV4-1 | TGCGCCAGCAGCCAAGGGACTAGCGGCCGGGAGACCCAGTACTTC | CASSQGTSGRETQYF
TRBJ1-5 | many | NA | TRBV12-3/TRBV12-4 | TGTGCCAGCAGGTCGGACGGCTCGCCCCAGCATTTT | CASRSDGSPQHF
TRBJ1-3 | many | NA | TRBV20-1 | TGCAGTGCTAGTGATGCGAGCTCTGGAAACACCATATATTTT | CSASDASSGNTIYF
TRBJ2-2 | many | TRBD2 | TRBV20-1 | TGCAGTGCTAGAGTAGCGGGAAATCTCGATCGTAACGGGGAGCTGTTTTTT | CSARVAGNLDRNGELFF
TRBJ1-5 | NA | NA | TRBV6-1 | TGTGCCAGCGACGGGCCGAGCAATCAGCCCCAGCATTTT | CASDGPSNQPQHF
TRBJ1-6 | few | TRBD1 | TRBV18 | TGTGCCAGCTCACCCACTTCCGAGGGGGCCCCCCTCCACTTT | CASSPTSEGAPLHF
TRBJ1-5 | many | TRBD1 | TRBV6-2/TRBV6-3 | TGTGCCAGCAGCCCCCCGGGACAGGGGGCCCATAGCAATCAGCCCCAGCATTTT | CASSPPGQGAHSNQPQHF